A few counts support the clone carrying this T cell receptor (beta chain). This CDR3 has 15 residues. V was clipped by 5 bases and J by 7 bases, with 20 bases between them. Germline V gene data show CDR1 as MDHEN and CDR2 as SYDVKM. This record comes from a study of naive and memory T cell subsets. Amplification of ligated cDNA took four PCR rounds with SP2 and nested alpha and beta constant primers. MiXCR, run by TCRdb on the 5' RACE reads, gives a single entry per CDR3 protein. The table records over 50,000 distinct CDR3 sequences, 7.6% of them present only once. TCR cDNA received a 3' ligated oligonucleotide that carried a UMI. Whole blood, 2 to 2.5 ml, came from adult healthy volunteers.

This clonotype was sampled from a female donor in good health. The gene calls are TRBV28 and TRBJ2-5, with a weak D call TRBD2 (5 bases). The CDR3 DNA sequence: TGTGCCAGCAGTACGCAGGACTCGCGTACCGGGACCCAGTACTTC. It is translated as CASSTQDSRTGTQYF.